Listed below are T cell receptor beta chains from one sample, sequenced in a study of blood T cells in healthy people across ages. TCRdb reprocessed the 5' RACE reads via MiXCR and lists one record per CDR3 protein. The repertoire holds about 1.4 million distinct CDR3 sequences, with approximately 63% as singletons. The sequencing sample was made of blood. The receptors stem from a man younger than 35 in good health. Both conserved end residues are part of each CDR3. D genes are given only for firm matches. Clone size appears in some rows only: once, few, many, or a class for an expanded clone.

TRBV29-1	-	-	TRBJ1-3	CSVEDPRSSGNTIYF	TGCAGCGTTGAAGATCCCCGGAGCTCTGGAAACACCATATATTTT
TRBV4-1	-	-	TRBJ2-5	CASSTLGTEKTQYF	TGCGCCAGCAGCACCCTCGGGACTGAAAAGACCCAGTACTTC
TRBV7-2	-	-	TRBJ2-7	CASSLSSWQGNEQYF	TGTGCCAGCAGCTTAAGCAGTTGGCAGGGCAACGAGCAGTACTTC
TRBV25-1	-	-	TRBJ2-1	CASTGHLTYNEQFF	TGTGCCAGCACCGGACACCTCACCTACAATGAGCAGTTCTTC
TRBV2	-	TRBD1	TRBJ2-7	CASSYPSGQEFYEQYF	TGTGCCAGCAGTTACCCATCGGGACAGGAGTTCTACGAGCAGTACTTC
TRBV29-1	-	-	TRBJ1-1	CSANNGIAAAEAFF	TGCAGCGCCAACAATGGGATCGCGGCCGCTGAAGCTTTCTTT
TRBV4-1	few	-	TRBJ2-6	CASAADGANVLTF	TGCGCCAGCGCTGCAGATGGGGCCAACGTCCTGACTTTC
TRBV7-9	-	TRBD1	TRBJ2-7	CASSSSGTGIDEQYF	TGTGCCAGCAGCTCTTCCGGGACAGGGATTGACGAGCAGTACTTC
TRBV20-1	-	-	TRBJ1-1	CSAIKKNTEAFF	TGCAGTGCCATAAAGAAGAACACTGAAGCTTTCTTT
TRBV20-1	-	TRBD2	TRBJ2-7	CSASAGTSGGLTYEQYF	TGCAGTGCTAGTGCCGGGACTAGCGGGGGTCTCACCTACGAGCAGTACTTC
TRBV7-8	-	TRBD1	TRBJ2-3	CASSSRDRGWGTDTQYF	TGTGCCAGCAGCTCCCGAGACAGGGGGTGGGGCACAGATACGCAGTATTTT
TRBV6-6	-	TRBD2	TRBJ2-7	CALAPGGLYNEQYF	TGTGCCCTCGCCCCGGGAGGCCTCTACAATGAGCAGTACTTC
TRBV9	-	-	TRBJ2-5	CASSAARYQETQYF	TGTGCCAGCAGCGCCGCCAGGTACCAAGAGACCCAGTACTTC
TRBV20-1	-	TRBD2	TRBJ2-3	CSASELRLAGSTDTQYF	TGCAGTGCTAGCGAACTTCGACTAGCGGGGAGCACAGATACGCAGTATTTT
TRBV20-1	few	TRBD1	TRBJ1-1	CSLASGTANTEAFF	TGCAGTCTCGCCTCCGGGACAGCGAACACTGAAGCTTTCTTT
TRBV4-3	-	-	TRBJ2-5	CASSQEFTGIQETQYF	TGCGCCAGCAGCCAAGAGTTTACAGGGATTCAAGAGACCCAGTACTTC
TRBV6-6	-	TRBD2	TRBJ2-1	CASSFSLAGGRNEQFF	TGTGCCAGCAGTTTCTCCCTAGCGGGAGGGAGGAATGAGCAGTTCTTC
TRBV7-9	-	TRBD1	TRBJ2-6	CASSFDRERSGANVLTF	TGTGCCAGCAGCTTCGACAGGGAAAGGAGCGGGGCCAACGTCCTGACTTTC
TRBV7-7	few	TRBD2	TRBJ2-1	CASSDTGRESDEQFF	TGTGCCAGCAGCGACACGGGGCGGGAGTCCGATGAGCAGTTCTTC
TRBV4-1	-	-	TRBJ1-2	CASSRVGIFYGYTF	TGCGCCAGCAGTAGAGTCGGAATTTTCTATGGCTACACCTTC
TRBV5-1	-	TRBD2	TRBJ2-7	CASSFGLAATYEQYF	TGCGCCAGCAGCTTCGGACTAGCCGCCACCTACGAGCAGTACTTC
TRBV3-1	-	-	TRBJ2-7	CASSQEVVGSYEQYF	TGTGCCAGCAGCCAAGAGGTAGTAGGGTCCTACGAGCAGTACTTC
TRBV20-1	-	-	TRBJ2-1	CSARDVGGLSSYNEQFF	TGCAGTGCTAGAGATGTAGGGGGGCTCAGCTCCTACAATGAGCAGTTCTTC
TRBV10-3	few	TRBD2	TRBJ2-7	CAIMPSGRYEQYF	TGTGCCATCATGCCTAGCGGGAGGTACGAGCAGTACTTC
TRBV15	-	-	TRBJ1-5	CATSRVGGPQGNQPQHF	TGTGCCACCAGCAGAGTTGGGGGGCCCCAGGGCAATCAGCCCCAGCATTTT
TRBV29-1	-	-	TRBJ1-4	CSVEDRRLREKLFF	TGCAGCGTTGAAGATCGACGACTAAGGGAAAAACTGTTTTTT
TRBV20-1	-	TRBD2	TRBJ2-1	CSAFSGGTSYNEQFF	TGCAGTGCGTTTAGCGGGGGGACCTCCTACAATGAGCAGTTCTTC
TRBV6-6	few	-	TRBJ1-2	CASSPDRGYTF	TGTGCCAGCAGTCCAGATCGTGGCTACACCTTC
TRBV20-1	-	-	TRBJ2-1	CSARRVAAVAYNEQFF	TGCAGTGCCCGTCGGGTGGCGGCAGTTGCCTACAATGAGCAGTTCTTC
TRBV10-3	-	TRBD1	TRBJ1-4	CAIGTVPGKLFF	TGTGCCATCGGGACAGTTCCCGGAAAACTGTTTTTT
TRBV20-1	-	-	TRBJ2-7	CSARDPVGQDGYEQYF	TGCAGTGCTAGAGATCCTGTGGGGCAGGATGGCTACGAGCAGTACTTC
TRBV25-1	-	-	TRBJ2-5	CASRQTLLSQETQYF	TGTGCCAGCAGGCAGACACTGCTTTCTCAAGAGACCCAGTACTTC
TRBV20-1	-	-	TRBJ1-1	CSAGTVAFF	TGCAGTGCTGGCACGGTCGCTTTCTTT
TRBV15	-	TRBD2	TRBJ2-7	CATSRTSGYEQYF	TGTGCCACCAGCAGGACTAGCGGATACGAGCAGTACTTC
TRBV7-9	-	-	TRBJ2-7	CASSFPAGGLYEQYF	TGTGCCAGCAGCTTCCCGGCCGGGGGCCTCTACGAGCAGTACTTC
TRBV27	-	-	TRBJ1-2	CASSLAGAADYTF	TGTGCCAGCAGTTTAGCCGGGGCGGCTGACTACACCTTC
TRBV7-9	once	-	TRBJ2-7	CASSPVTGVDEQYF	TGTGCCAGCAGCCCCGTGACGGGAGTAGACGAGCAGTACTTC
TRBV6-5	-	-	TRBJ2-7	CASSYSRASYEQYF	TGTGCCAGCAGTTACTCGCGGGCTTCCTACGAGCAGTACTTC
TRBV7-2	-	-	TRBJ2-1	CASSSAGLTDSYNEQFF	TGTGCCAGCTCCTCCGCCGGGTTGACCGACTCCTACAATGAGCAGTTCTTC
TRBV29-1	-	-	TRBJ1-2	CSVDVRLNYGYTF	TGCAGCGTGGACGTACGCTTAAACTATGGCTACACCTTC